These T cell receptor beta chains were read from a single sample in a study of blood T cell repertoires in COVID-19. Clones were read by immunoSEQ multiplex PCR, and TCRdb kept only the in-frame ones, dropping some. Here the sample spans hundreds of thousands of clones, 75% to 90% being singletons. The specimen was PBMCs or T cells enriched from blood (not recorded which). These receptor sequences come from a man aged 45-65 years who had been exposed to COVID-19. Both conserved end residues are part of each CDR3. The D gene is left open where the match is weak. Part of the rows lack a size; the others show once, few, many or a class for expanded clones.

>NA|15|TRBJ2-2|TRBV6-5|NA
CASSSGILVTGELFF
TGTGCCAGCAGCTCCGGGATTCTTGTCACCGGGGAGCTGTTTTTT
>NA|15|TRBJ1-1|TRBV19|NA
CASSTGTTVHGRAFF
TGTGCCAGTAGTACCGGCACCACAGTCCACGGGAGGGCTTTCTTT
>NA|14|TRBJ1-6|TRBV28|TRBD1
CASSPGQGGSPLHF
TGTGCCAGCAGCCCGGGACAGGGGGGTTCACCCCTCCACTTT
>once|12|TRBJ2-2|TRBV11-3|NA
CATSQGAGELFF
TGTGCCACATCACAGGGAGCCGGGGAGCTGTTTTTT
>few|14|TRBJ1-5|TRBV15|NA
CATSRDLLNQPQHF
TGTGCCACCAGCAGAGATCTCCTCAATCAGCCCCAGCATTTT
>NA|12|TRBJ2-1|TRBV4-1|TRBD1
CASSQYRGQQFF
TGCGCCAGCAGCCAATACAGGGGCCAGCAGTTCTTC
>NA|15|TRBJ1-1|TRBV7-9|TRBD1
CASSLVQGAQSEAFF
TGTGCCAGCAGCTTAGTGCAGGGGGCGCAAAGTGAAGCTTTCTTT
>NA|15|TRBJ1-4|TRBV5-1|NA
CASSLGDTETEKLFF
TGCGCCAGCAGCTTGGGGGACACTGAAACTGAAAAACTGTTTTTT
>NA|14|TRBJ1-6|TRBV2|NA
CASLLAVGYSPLHF
TGTGCCAGCCTGCTGGCGGTTGGGTATTCACCCCTCCACTTT
>NA|15|TRBJ1-6|TRBV11-2|TRBD1
CASSLVDRGRVPLHF
TGTGCCAGCAGCTTAGTAGACAGGGGTCGAGTGCCCCTCCACTTT
>NA|17|TRBJ2-3|TRBV9|TRBD2
CASSLENGLAEADTQYF
TGTGCCAGCAGCCTGGAAAACGGACTAGCAGAGGCAGATACGCAGTATTTT
>NA|13|TRBJ2-1|TRBV7-2|NA
CASSLVDYNEQFF
TGTGCCAGCAGCTTAGTAGACTACAATGAGCAGTTCTTC
>NA|15|TRBJ2-5|TRBV5-1|NA
CASSLDGRGEETQYF
TGCGCCAGCAGCTTGGACGGCAGGGGCGAAGAGACCCAGTACTTC
>NA|15|TRBJ2-3|TRBV6-5|TRBD1
CASSYRGRVTDTQYF
TGTGCCAGCAGTTACAGGGGGCGCGTCACAGATACGCAGTATTTT
>NA|13|TRBJ2-5|TRBV10-1|TRBD2
CASSGRMEETQYF
TGCGCCAGCAGCGGGAGGATGGAAGAGACCCAGTACTTC
>NA|15|TRBJ1-5|TRBV5-5|TRBD1
CASSSSDRGRQPQHF
TGTGCCAGCAGCTCCTCGGACAGGGGGCGTCAGCCCCAGCATTTT